This T cell receptor (beta chain) stems from a study of cytomegalovirus exposure and HLA in healthy donors. Nominally healthy donors provided the samples, though records likely missed some immune exposures. In the PCR, 60 Vbeta and 13 Jbeta primers were used. The method was immunoSEQ multiplex PCR; TCRdb's version includes in-frame clones alone and lacks a portion of them. The data contain roughly 120,000 clones, around three quarters of them seen just once; the ten biggest clones take up 5.8%. The CDR3 has 16 amino acids. The germline V gene has CDR1 SGDLS and CDR2 YYNGEE. Trimming cost V 0 bases and J 2 bases; bases outside gene matches: 3.

This rearrangement joins TRBV9 to TRBJ2-1; 9 bases match TRBD2. This TCR came from a man between 18 and 29 years old in good health and CMV-seropositive. The sample consisted of PBMCs. The CDR3 coding sequence is TGTGCCAGCAGCGTAGAGACTAGCGGAACCTACAATGAGCAGTTCTTC. Residues: CASSVETSGTYNEQFF. Complete variable domain (other parts from reference TRBV9 and TRBJ2-1): DSGVTQTPKHLITATGQRVTLRCSPRSGDLSVYWYQQSLDQGLQFLIQYYNGEERAKGNILERFSAQQFPDLHSELNLSSLELGDSALYFCASSVETSGTYNEQFFGPGTRLTVL.